This T cell receptor (beta chain) stems from a study of shared clonotypes between healthy human individuals. The method was immunoSEQ multiplex PCR; TCRdb's version includes in-frame clones alone and lacks a portion of them. Of a few hundred thousand clones in the sample, just over 65% were seen once. Germline V gene data show CDR1 as WSHSY and CDR2 as SAAADI. This CDR3 comprises 14 residues. Trimming removed 6 bases from V and 4 bases from J; junction bases left unmatched: 6. This clone turned up a few times. The receptor's source is a man aged 25 to 40 in good health. V and J are TRBV10-2 and TRBJ2-3; TRBD2 aligns across 8 bases. Sequences were obtained from memory CD4+ T cells sorted from blood. Described subset: CD45RA-negative fraction. The DNA for the CDR3 is TGCGCCAGCAGCGGGACTAGTCGGGCAGATACGCAGTATTTT. Protein: CASSGTSRADTQYF.